A single sample gave rise to the 22 T cell receptor beta chains below, sequenced in a study of blood T cell repertoires in COVID-19. Measured with immunoSEQ multiplex PCR; TCRdb has only the in-frame clones, and not every one. The sample carries about 88,000 clones, 90% recorded once. The sequencing input was peripheral blood. These receptors came from a man younger than 35 with COVID-19, enrolled during active disease.

This chain links TRBV28 with TRBJ2-5; D not resolved. CDR1 MDHEN and CDR2 SYDVKM come from the germline V gene. The V gene lost 8 bases and the J gene lost 1 base, with 11 bases spanning the gap. The CDR3 extends over 13 amino acids. The CDR3 here is CASLRQPQETQYF. The CDR3 nucleotides are TGTGCCAGCCTGAGGCAGCCCCAAGAGACCCAGTACTTC.

This chain links TRBV5-1 with TRBJ1-6; D might be TRBD1 (5 bases). The CDR3 is 15 residues long. The V end lost 1 base, the J end lost 8 bases, and 13 bases lay between the germline ends. CDR1 and CDR2 from the germline V gene are SGHRS and YFSETQ. In nucleotides, the CDR3 is TGCGCCAGCAGCTTGAGGAGGGGCTACGATTCACCCCTCCACTTT. Protein product: CASSLRRGYDSPLHF.

Here the CDR3 DNA reads TGTGCCAGCAGCTTAGCGAGGCACAGCAATCAGCCCCAGCATTTT. Translating gives CASSLARHSNQPQHF. This sequence joins TRBV7-8 and TRBJ1-5, with D unclear. Germline lookup yields CDR1 SGHVS and CDR2 FQNEAQ. CDR3 length: 15 residues. The V end lost 0 bases, the J end lost 1 base, and 7 bases lay between the germline ends.

This clone turned up a few times. The gene calls are TRBV7-3 and TRBJ2-2, with TRBD1 matching 8 bases. This CDR3 contains 15 residues. Trimming removed 5 bases from V and 6 bases from J; junction bases left unmatched: 8. CDR1 is SGHTA, CDR2 FQGTGA, per germline. CDR3 nucleotide sequence: TGTGCCAGCAGCCGAGGACAGGGTTGGTCCGGGGAGCTGTTTTTT. This codes for CASSRGQGWSGELFF.

The chain uses TRBV18 and TRBJ2-5; the match to TRBD1 covers 8 bases. The CDR3 is 17 amino acids. The germline V gene has CDR1 KGHSH and CDR2 LQKENI. V lost 2 bases and J lost 5; bases outside the gene matches: 13. The CDR3 is CASSPASGGPLGETQYF. In DNA, the CDR3 is TGTGCCAGCTCACCAGCATCAGGGGGCCCATTGGGGGAGACCCAGTACTTC.

The chain links TRBV25-1 to TRBJ1-3; TRBD1 matches 8 bases. Losses at the gene ends were 4 bases for V and 2 bases for J; bases not matched to a gene: 7. This CDR3 has 16 amino acids. Germline CDR1 is MGHDK and CDR2 is SYGVNS. The CDR3 region is CASSALSGGAGNTIYF. CDR3 coding DNA: TGTGCCAGCAGTGCCTTGTCAGGGGGCGCTGGAAACACCATATATTTT.

This clone was counted a single time. This chain uses TRBV15 with TRBJ2-1; 8 bases agree with TRBD1. The V gene's germline CDR1 is LNHNV and CDR2 YYDKDF (reference sequence). Germline trimming cut 6 bases from V and 8 bases from J; bases unmatched to any gene: 6. The CDR3 covers 13 residues. The CDR3 DNA reads as TGTGCCACCAGTCCTGACAGGGGTGATGAGCAGTTCTTC. Its protein product is CATSPDRGDEQFF.

The chain uses TRBV15 and TRBJ2-2; 9 bases are shared with TRBD2. The germline V gene has CDR1 LNHNV and CDR2 YYDKDF (reference sequence). V lost 5 bases, J lost 1 base, and 8 bases stayed unmatched. The CDR3 extends over 17 amino acids. This CDR3 is CATSGPPSGKNTGELFF. CDR3 sequence (DNA): TGTGCCACCAGCGGCCCCCCTAGCGGGAAGAACACCGGGGAGCTGTTTTTT.

J is TRBJ1-2 and V is TRBV18; possible D gene TRBD1, 5 bases. Trimming cost V 1 base and J 5 bases, with 11 bases left between them. This CDR3 is built from 14 residues. The germline gives CDR1 KGHSH, CDR2 LQKENI. CDR3 region: CASSPRGLQYGYTF. The CDR3 DNA reads TGTGCCAGCTCACCACGGGGACTACAATATGGCTACACCTTC. Supplemented by reference TRBV18 and TRBJ1-2, the full variable domain reads NAGVMQNPRHLVRRRGQEARLRCSPMKGHSHVYWYRQLPEEGLKFMVYLQKENIIDESGMPKERFSAEFPKEGPSILRIQQVVRGDSAAYFCASSPRGLQYGYTFGSGTRLTVV.

The chain recombines TRBV7-2 with TRBJ1-1; tentatively, D is TRBD1 (6 bases). V was cut by 1 base and J by 4 bases, with 10 bases left in between. This CDR3 region has 14 residues. CDR1 SGHTA and CDR2 FQGNSA come from the germline V gene. CDR3 coding DNA: TGTGCCAGCAGCTTAGAAGGGGGAATCACTGAAGCTTTCTTT. Its protein product is CASSLEGGITEAFF.

The chain is built from TRBV29-1 and TRBJ1-1; perhaps TRBD1 as D (6 bases). The germline gives CDR1 SQVTM, CDR2 ANQGSEA. V lost 7 bases, J lost 5 bases, and 23 bases lay in between. The CDR3 consists of 15 residues. The CDR3 DNA reads as TGCAGCGCCAGGGGTCCTTATCACTTGGGGACTGAAGCTTTCTTT. This sequence encodes CSARGPYHLGTEAFF.

The rearrangement uses TRBV5-6 and TRBJ2-7; 9 bases align to TRBD2. The length of the CDR3 is 15 residues. Losses at the gene ends were 1 base for V and 3 bases for J; bases not matched to a gene: 5. The germline V gene encodes CDR1 SGHDT and CDR2 YYEEEE. In DNA form, the CDR3 reads TGTGCCAGCAGCTTGTTCCGGACTAGCGACTACGAGCAGTACTTC. This translates into CASSLFRTSDYEQYF.

V is TRBV4-3 and J is TRBJ1-5; 7 nucleotides match TRBD1. This CDR3 region has 17 residues. The V gene end was trimmed by 0 bases and the J gene end by 6 bases; junction bases not matched to a gene: 11. Germline-derived CDR1 and CDR2 are LGHNA and YSLEER. The CDR3 here is CASSQDLYRGLSQPQHF. CDR3 nucleotides: TGCGCCAGCAGCCAAGATCTTTACAGGGGACTGTCTCAGCCCCAGCATTTT.

This clone was detected only a few times. Other DNA sequences of this sample code for an identical CDR3. V usage is TRBV5-1 and J usage is TRBJ2-7; unclear D gene. V was cut by 0 bases and J by 3 bases, with 4 bases left in between. Germline CDR1 is SGHRS and CDR2 is YFSETQ. There are 12 residues in the CDR3. This chain's CDR3 is CASSLGDYEQYF. CDR3 coding DNA: TGCGCCAGCAGCTTGGGAGACTACGAGCAGTACTTC.

The rearrangement joins TRBV7-2 to TRBJ2-2; D gene ambiguous. This CDR3 has 14 residues. The V end was cut by 1 base, the J end by 2 bases, with 5 bases between. Germline V gives CDR1 SGHTA, CDR2 FQGNSA. The CDR3 protein is CASSLVSNTGELFF. The CDR3 coding sequence is TGTGCCAGCAGCTTAGTATCTAACACCGGGGAGCTGTTTTTT.

This chain links TRBV7-9 with TRBJ2-6, with 8 bases identical to TRBD1. Unmatched junction bases numbered 3, after V lost 5 bases and J lost 0 bases. The CDR3 length is 16 residues. CDR1 is SEHNR, CDR2 FQNEAQ, per germline (reference sequence). The CDR3 region is CASSRQGFSGANVLTF. In DNA, the CDR3 is TGTGCCAGCAGCCGACAGGGGTTCTCTGGGGCCAACGTCCTGACTTTC.

The chain combines TRBV3-1 (or the pseudogene TRBV3-2) with TRBJ2-7; possible D gene TRBD2, 5 bases. CDR1 is LGHDT, CDR2 YNNKEL, per germline (reference sequence). The CDR3 is 15 amino acids. The V gene lost 0 bases and the J gene lost 5 bases, with 14 bases spanning the gap. For the CDR3, the DNA is TGTGCCAGCAGCCAAGATGGGGTGGGAGTCCACGAGCAGTACTTC. This codes for CASSQDGVGVHEQYF.

The chain employs TRBV5-6 and TRBJ1-2; D call uncertain. Germline V CDR1 and CDR2: SGHDT, YYEEEE. V lost 3 bases and J 6 bases, leaving 9 bases between the germline ends. The length of the CDR3 is 12 residues. The CDR3 DNA reads TGTGCCAGCAGCTCGGGTGCCGATGGCTACACCTTC. Protein product: CASSSGADGYTF.

This sequence joins TRBV6-5 and TRBJ2-5, with 7 bases lining up with TRBD1. This CDR3 comprises 12 residues. J lost 4 bases, V lost 6 bases, and 2 bases had no gene match. Per the germline V gene, CDR1 is MNHEY and CDR2 is SVGAGI. The CDR3 reads CASRQGIETQYF. The CDR3 DNA reads as TGTGCCAGCAGACAGGGGATAGAGACCCAGTACTTC.

This chain connects TRBV3-1 (or the pseudogene TRBV3-2) to TRBJ1-5; D gene unclear. The CDR3 runs 14 residues. Between the trimmed V and J ends, which lost 4 bases and 5 bases, there was a span of 12 bases. Per germline, CDR1 LGHDT and CDR2 YNNKEL (reference sequence). The CDR3 coding sequence is TGTGCCAGCAGCCCACGCACGGACTATCAGCCCCAGCATTTT. The encoded protein is CASSPRTDYQPQHF.

V is TRBV27 and J is TRBJ1-2; TRBD1 matches 7 bases. This CDR3 has 14 amino acids. The trim removed 8 bases at V and 1 base at J, leaving 7 bases unmatched. Germline loops: CDR1 MNHEY, CDR2 SMNVEV (reference sequence). The CDR3 spells CASGHRGRNYGYTF. The DNA for the CDR3 is TGTGCCAGCGGCCACAGGGGACGTAACTATGGCTACACCTTC.

The rearrangement links TRBV24-1 to TRBJ2-7; D is possibly TRBD1 (6 bases). The CDR3 runs 12 residues. V lost 2 bases and J 5 bases, leaving 6 bases between the germline ends. Germline V lookup: CDR1 KGHDR, CDR2 SFDVKD. In nucleotides, the CDR3 is TGTGCCACCAGTGATTGGGACAACGAGCAGTACTTC. Its translation is CATSDWDNEQYF.